One sample yielded the 26 T cell receptor beta chains listed below, sequenced in a study of CD8 T cells in Susac syndrome (dated 2019 in TCRdb). Receptor libraries were prepared by the immunoSEQ multiplex PCR assay. RNA was extracted with the RNeasy kit and about 0.5 to 1 ug was reverse transcribed using random hexamers. TCRdb cleaned the public reads at Q25 with fastp, built clones with MiXCR and kept in-frame beta chains. A single entry per CDR3 protein holds the most common genes and DNA from its merged rows. In this sample the table shows roughly 110,000 distinct CDR3 sequences, around 90% of which occur a single time. The ten largest clones take up approximately 0.13% of the sample. The specimen was CD4+ T cells from PBMCs. The receptors stem from a human donor in good health.

This chain uses TRBV7-2 with TRBJ1-2, with TRBD1 matching over 10 bases. Germline-derived CDR1 and CDR2 are SGHTA and FQGNSA. There are 18 residues in the CDR3. V was pared by 4 bases and J by 0 bases, with 11 bases of the junction left unmatched. The CDR3 sequence is CASSSIDRGRKANYGYTF. The CDR3 DNA reads as TGTGCCAGCAGCTCTATCGACAGGGGGCGCAAAGCTAACTATGGCTACACCTTC.

CDR3 protein: CSGFTAGELFF. The CDR3 DNA sequence: TGCAGTGGGTTTACGGCCGGGGAGCTGTTTTTT. This sequence joins TRBV29-1 and TRBJ2-2, with D unclear. The germline CDR1 and CDR2 sequences are SQVTM and ANQGSEA. This CDR3 spans 11 amino acids.

J is TRBJ2-1 and V is TRBV6-5, with D perhaps TRBD2 (7 bases). The CDR3 has 14 residues. V was clipped by 5 bases and J by 7 bases, with 15 bases between them. Germline lookup yields CDR1 MNHEY and CDR2 SVGAGI. The CDR3 DNA reads as TGTGCCAGCAGTACTGGGGGGGGGCTGAATGAGCAGTTCTTC. This codes for CASSTGGGLNEQFF.

This clonotype was recorded once. V and J are TRBV19 and TRBJ2-2; 11 nucleotides align to TRBD1. The CDR3 sequence is 14 residues long. Germline-derived CDR1 and CDR2 are LNHDA and SQIVND (reference sequence). V trimming: 11 bases; J trimming: 7 bases; junction bases outside the gene matches: 9. The CDR3 reads CASGQGAPNGELFF. The CDR3, as DNA: TGTGCCTCAGGACAGGGGGCGCCGAACGGGGAGCTGTTTTTT.

The chain is built from TRBV14 and TRBJ1-2; a weak D match, TRBD1 (6 bases). Germline V lookup: CDR1 SGHDN, CDR2 FVKESK. CDR3 length equals 15 residues. Trimming cost V 4 bases and J 3 bases, with 15 bases left between them. CDR3 in amino acids: CASSRSGTKDYGYTF. The CDR3 region has the DNA TGTGCCAGCAGCCGATCCGGGACAAAAGACTATGGCTACACCTTC.

The rearrangement links TRBV29-1 to TRBJ1-2; perhaps TRBD1 as D (6 bases). Trimming pared 6 bases from V and 4 bases from J, leaving 18 bases between. Germline CDR1 is SQVTM and CDR2 is ANQGSEA. The CDR3 consists of 14 residues. This CDR3 reads CSVLLTGPLYGYTF. The CDR3 nucleotides are TGCAGCGTGCTATTGACAGGACCCCTCTATGGCTACACCTTC.

As DNA, the CDR3 is TGTGCCAGCAGCCCCGACAGGGTTGAAGCTTTCTTT. Translation: CASSPDRVEAFF. V and J are TRBV6-6 and TRBJ1-1, with 7 bases fitting TRBD1. The ends lost 6 bases at V and 7 bases at J; junction bases unmatched: 5. Germline CDR1 MNHNY, CDR2 SVGAGI (reference sequence). CDR3 length: 12 amino acids.

With regard to this clonotype: The junction differs from germline at one of its ends, possibly a read error. The chain employs TRBV5-1 and TRBJ2-5; D may match TRBD1 or TRBD2 (5 bases each). The CDR3 covers 15 residues. In germline, CDR1 is SGHRS, CDR2 YFSETQ. CDR3 DNA sequence: TGCACCAGCAGCTTGGGACCCACGGGCGGGGAGACCCAGTACTTC. This gives the protein CTSSLGPTGGETQYF.

The rearrangement links TRBV20-1 to TRBJ1-6, with D possibly being TRBD1 (5 bases). V dropped 3 bases and J dropped 6 bases, with 9 bases sitting between them. CDR1 is DFQATT and CDR2 is SNEGSKA in the germline V gene (reference sequence). The CDR3 is 13 residues long. For the CDR3, the DNA is TGCAGTGCTAGGTGGGGCGTTAATTCACCCCTCCACTTT. This sequence encodes CSARWGVNSPLHF.

This clonotype was seen a single time. The rearrangement joins TRBV5-8 to TRBJ2-5, with unresolved D. V lost 6 bases to trimming and J lost 5 bases, with 11 bases between them. Per the germline V gene, CDR1 is SGHTS and CDR2 is YDEGEE. The CDR3 is 12 residues long. The DNA of the CDR3 is TGTGCCAGCAAGGGTGGTTTGGAGACCCAGTACTTC. It encodes CASKGGLETQYF.

The V gene is TRBV2, the J gene TRBJ2-2; D not certain. Germline V gene data show CDR1 as SNHLY and CDR2 as FYNNEI. The CDR3 is 13 amino acids. V lost 2 bases and J 4 bases, leaving 5 bases between the germline ends. CDR3 sequence reads: CASSEIVTGELFF. CDR3 in DNA: TGTGCCAGCAGTGAAATAGTCACCGGGGAGCTGTTTTTT. Complete variable domain (other parts from reference TRBV2 and TRBJ2-2): EPEVTQTPSHQVTQMGQEVILRCVPISNHLYFYWYRQILGQKVEFLVSFYNNEISEKSEIFDDQFSVERPDGSNFTLKIRSTKLEDSAMYFCASSEIVTGELFFGEGSRLTVL.

This clonotype was detected only once. The J gene is TRBJ2-1, the V gene TRBV3-1; D gene ambiguous. The CDR3 has 14 residues. V dropped 3 bases and J dropped 7 bases, with 13 bases sitting between them. Germline values: CDR1 LGHDT, CDR2 YNNKEL (reference sequence). In DNA form, the CDR3 reads TGTGCCAGCAGCCATCAGGACCCCCCGAATGAGCAGTTCTTC. Translation: CASSHQDPPNEQFF.

The V and J genes are TRBV13 and TRBJ2-7; D may be TRBD2 (6 bases). The CDR3 contains 13 residues. Germline V CDR1 and CDR2: PRHDT, FYEKMQ (reference sequence). Trimming pared 5 bases from V and 7 bases from J, leaving 15 bases between. The CDR3: CASSEKPGGEQYF. CDR3 in DNA: TGTGCCAGCAGCGAGAAGCCCGGAGGGGAGCAGTACTTC.

J is TRBJ1-1 and V is TRBV20-1, with unresolved D. V dropped 3 bases and J dropped 0 bases, with 11 bases sitting between them. The CDR3 covers 14 residues. From germline, CDR1 is DFQATT and CDR2 SNEGSKA (reference sequence). The DNA of the CDR3 is TGCAGTGCTAGTGGGCGTATGGTGAACACTGAAGCTTTCTTT. Its translation: CSASGRMVNTEAFF.

This clonotype was observed a single time. The V call is TRBV20-1, the J call TRBJ1-4; 12 bases fit TRBD1. The CDR3 spans 15 residues. V lost 1 base to trimming and J lost 15 bases; unmatched junction nucleotides: 12. The germline CDR1 and CDR2 sequences are DFQATT and SNEGSKA (reference sequence). CDR3 bases: TGCAGTGCTAGAGCTACCGGGACAGGGGGCACCGGAATGTTTTTT. It translates to CSARATGTGGTGMFF.

The rearrangement uses TRBV4-3 and TRBJ2-1; D may be TRBD2 (5 bases). V was shortened by 1 base and J by 1 base, with 11 bases between the two germline ends. Per germline, CDR1 LGHNA and CDR2 YSLEER. The CDR3 length is 16 residues. The CDR3 sequence: CASSQGGSGSYNEQFF. CDR3 bases: TGCGCCAGCAGCCAAGGTGGGTCGGGATCCTACAATGAGCAGTTCTTC.

The chain couples TRBV7-2 to TRBJ2-2; 8 bases agree with TRBD1. Germline trimming cut 4 bases from V and 2 bases from J; bases unmatched to any gene: 6. CDR1 is SGHTA and CDR2 is FQGNSA in the germline V gene. The CDR3 sequence is 16 residues long. The CDR3 region is CASSYNRGTNTGELFF. The CDR3 DNA reads as TGTGCCAGCAGCTATAACAGGGGGACCAACACCGGGGAGCTGTTTTTT.

This chain uses TRBV25-1 with TRBJ2-7; maybe TRBD1 (7 bases). Germline values: CDR1 MGHDK, CDR2 SYGVNS. CDR3 length: 14 residues. V was trimmed by 3 bases and J by 2 bases, leaving 11 bases between them. CDR3 residues: CASSEGGQTYEQYF. Written as DNA, the CDR3 is TGTGCCAGCAGTGAGGGGGGACAGACCTACGAGCAGTACTTC.

The chain couples TRBV7-2 to TRBJ2-1; D perhaps matches TRBD2 (6 bases). Germline V gene data show CDR1 as SGHTA and CDR2 as FQGNSA. The V and J ends lost 1 base and 7 bases respectively, with 14 bases between them. This CDR3 contains 15 residues. In DNA form, the CDR3 reads TGTGCCAGCAGCTTAGGTACGGGAGTCAAGAATGAGCAGTTCTTC. Encoded protein: CASSLGTGVKNEQFF.

V usage is TRBV20-1 and J usage is TRBJ1-5, with D perhaps matching TRBD1 (5 bases). V lost 5 bases, J lost 9 bases, and 20 bases lay in between. CDR1 and CDR2 from the germline V gene are DFQATT and SNEGSKA (reference sequence). The CDR3 consists of 14 residues. The CDR3 sequence is CSARVRDPPRPQHF. CDR3 bases: TGCAGTGCTCGGGTCCGGGACCCCCCCCGGCCCCAGCATTTT.

This clonotype was seen only once. J is TRBJ2-7 and V is TRBV29-1; tentatively, D is TRBD1 (5 bases). V dropped 6 bases and J dropped 0 bases, with 12 bases sitting between them. This CDR3 is 13 amino acids long. Germline CDR1 reads SQVTM; CDR2 reads ANQGSEA. This CDR3 reads CSVRDGASYEQYF. The CDR3 DNA reads TGCAGCGTCAGGGATGGGGCCTCCTACGAGCAGTACTTC.

The CDR3 coding sequence is TGTGCCAGCAGTGTGGGACAGGGCGCCATGAACACTGAAGCTTTCTTT. It is translated as CASSVGQGAMNTEAFF. The chain links TRBV25-1 to TRBJ1-1, with 9 bases that match TRBD1. The CDR3 loop spans 16 amino acids. The V gene end was trimmed by 4 bases and the J gene end by 0 bases; junction bases not matched to a gene: 6. Germline V CDR1 and CDR2: MGHDK, SYGVNS.

This chain links TRBV3-1 with TRBJ2-7; no reliable D call. V lost 4 bases, J lost 3 bases, and 7 bases lay in between. CDR3 length equals 12 residues. Germline V gene lookup returns CDR1 LGHDT and CDR2 YNNKEL (reference sequence). The CDR3 sequence: CASSLYSYEQYF. CDR3 coding DNA: TGTGCCAGCAGCCTCTACAGCTACGAGCAGTACTTC.

This clonotype was detected only once. The V and J genes are TRBV29-1 and TRBJ1-1; possible D gene TRBD1, 5 bases. Germline assignment: CDR1 SQVTM and CDR2 ANQGSEA. Trimming stripped 3 bases from V and 1 base from J, with 15 bases between. This CDR3 region has 15 residues. The CDR3 here is CSVESPGRENTEAFF. The CDR3 DNA follows: TGCAGCGTTGAGTCCCCGGGACGGGAGAACACTGAAGCTTTCTTT.

Remarks on this clonotype: The junction departs from the called germline gene at one end, perhaps through a read error. This chain joins TRBV3-1 and TRBJ1-1; D possibly corresponds to TRBD1 (5 bases). The CDR3 is 13 amino acids. Per the germline V gene, CDR1 is LGHDT and CDR2 is YNNKEL (reference sequence). The CDR3, as DNA: TGTGCCAACAGCCAGGGAGTCGACACTGAAGCTTTCTTT. It translates to CANSQGVDTEAFF.

This chain uses TRBV7-8 with TRBJ2-7; D is perhaps TRBD1 (6 bases). The germline V gene encodes CDR1 SGHVS and CDR2 FQNEAQ. CDR3 size: 13 residues. Trimming left V 6 bases short and J 5 bases short, with 14 bases between. CDR3 nucleotide sequence: TGTGCCAGCAGTTCCACGGACAGAAACGAGCAGTACTTC. It codes for CASSSTDRNEQYF. Supplemented by reference TRBV7-8 and TRBJ2-7, the full variable domain reads GAGVSQSPRYKVAKRGQDVALRCDPISGHVSLFWYQQALGQGPEFLTYFQNEAQLDKSGLPSDRFFAERPEGSVSTLKIQRTQQEDSAVYLCASSSTDRNEQYFGPGTRLTVT.